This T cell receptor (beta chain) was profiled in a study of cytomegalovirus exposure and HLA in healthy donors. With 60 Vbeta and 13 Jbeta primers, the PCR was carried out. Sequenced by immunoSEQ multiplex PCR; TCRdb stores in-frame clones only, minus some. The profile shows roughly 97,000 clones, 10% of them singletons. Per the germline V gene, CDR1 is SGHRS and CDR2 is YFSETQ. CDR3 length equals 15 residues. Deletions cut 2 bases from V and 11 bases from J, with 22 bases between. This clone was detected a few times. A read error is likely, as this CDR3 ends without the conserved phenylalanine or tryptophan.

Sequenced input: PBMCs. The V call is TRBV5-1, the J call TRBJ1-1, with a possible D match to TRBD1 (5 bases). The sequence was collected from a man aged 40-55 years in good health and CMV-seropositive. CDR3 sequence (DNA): TGCGCCAGCAGCTTTTCCACAGGCTCAGTCCTTCGGGCTTTCCTT. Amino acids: CASSFSTGSVLRAFL.